One TCR beta chain is described in this entry. This clone was found a few times. Its target antigen remains unknown. No base-level quality is on record; no much larger clone is a single base apart. Trimming takes 5 bases from V and 5 bases from J, and the germline ends sit 19 bases apart. From a lookup of the germline V gene, CDR1 and CDR2 are SGHVS and FQNEAQ. The CDR3, from cysteine to phenylalanine, totals 16 residues. Just the 48-base CDR3 DNA is kept, in frame starting at base 1. The data originate from a study of OX40 agonist ivuxolimab in advanced cancers. Looking at the study overall: The costimulatory receptor OX40 (CD134) was targeted by ivuxolimab, a fully human IgG2 agonistic monoclonal antibody. Intravenous ivuxolimab was administered to patients every 2 weeks at six dose levels: 0.01, 0.1, 0.3, 1.5, 3 and 10 mg/kg. Of the 52 patients in dose escalation, 19 had hepatocellular carcinoma, some 15 had melanoma, 9 had renal cell carcinoma and 9 had head and neck cancer. In the dose-escalation cohort, 75% to 85% of patients were male, and the mean age was around 60 years with a range of roughly 23 to 79. Patients were allowed to have had prior anti-PD-1, anti-PD-L1 or anti-CTLA-4 therapy, and approximately 40% of the dose-escalation patients had previously received checkpoint inhibitors. Three dose-escalation patients achieved partial responses, one with hepatocellular carcinoma and two with cutaneous melanoma. The purpose of peripheral TCRbeta sequencing was to test whether ivuxolimab changed TCR sequence diversity and led to clonal T-cell expansion. The paper describes the monotherapy dose-escalation part (N = 52 patients) of the phase I trial of ivuxolimab. General findings and caveats noted by the study authors: Antigen specificity was not determined for the clonally expanded peripheral T cells. In the 0.1-3.0 mg/kg groups, partial responders had among the lowest normalized peripheral clonal expansion, particularly in CD8+ T cells. After ivuxolimab, more expanded clones were found on average in CD8+ T cells than in CD4+ T cells. Low levels of normalized T-cell clonal expansion were also shown by some nonresponding patients. Clonal expansion of both CD4+ and CD8+ blood T cells was observed from baseline to week 6 at doses 0.1 to 3.0 mg/kg.

To sequence the TCRbeta CDR3 region, genomic DNA was isolated from the sorted cells. TCRbeta CDR3 regions were sequenced using the immunoSEQ Assay. The immuneACCESS repertoire file appears here via TCRdb, limited to in-frame rearrangements. These files lack a portion of the clones; in checked studies, under half of the deficit traces to unresolved V genes, and the cause of the others is not known. The sample table shows roughly 56,000 clones, and roughly 84% are seen once. The top ten clonotypes cover approximately 4.3% of the sample. Patients with autoimmune disease history or receiving systemic immunosuppression were excluded from the trial. In every dose cohort, peripheral blood was drawn for TCR sequencing at baseline, cycle 4 day 1, and cycle 7 day 1. Samples were obtained from an open-label, multicenter, first-in-human phase I dose-escalation trial of ivuxolimab. Adults with locally advanced or metastatic melanoma, renal cell, hepatocellular, or head and neck squamous cell carcinoma were enrolled in the trial. CD4+ and CD8+ T cells were sorted separately from peripheral blood before TCR sequencing.

The chain uses TRBV7-8 and TRBJ1-5; TRBD1 is a weak D gene call, 5 bases matching. The specimen was CD4+ or CD8+ T cells sorted from blood, collected in a trial of the OX40 agonist ivuxolimab. The receptor comes from an adult with an advanced solid tumor such as melanoma, head and neck, liver or kidney cancer. The CDR3 protein is CASSNLPNRIDQPQHF. The DNA is TGTGCCAGCAGCAATCTACCGAACAGGATAGATCAGCCCCAGCATTTT.